This TCR beta chain is from a study of human T cells and chemical hapten exposure. Per the original data handling: Sample-level TCR yields exhibited a median of approximately 88,000, with a range of about 23,224 to 700,000. In TCRdb, the RACE reads were re-called with MiXCR into one record per CDR3 protein. TCRdb, rather than the study authors, made the V and J calls. The sample contains 280,000 or so distinct CDR3 sequences, 7.7% of which appear only once. The CDR3 is 14 amino acids. The J segment lost 2 bases and the V segment lost 5 bases, leaving 6 bases of the junction unmatched. Germline CDR1 and CDR2: DFQATT and SNEGSKA (reference sequence). Whole-study results and caveats: Controls had significantly fewer large CDR3 similarity clusters than were formed by expanded TCRs.

This clonotype was seen at least ten times. The antigen is not known. Time point specified: pre-sensitization, week 0. Treatment denoted: therapeutic diphenylcyclopropenone sensitization with weekly scalp DPC. Every patch test was put on after a blood sample was taken. Alopecia patients deemed DPC-suitable, aged 18 to 70, excluding pregnancy. The V call is TRBV20-1, the J call TRBJ2-7; 10 bases map to TRBD2. The clonotype was recovered from a man aged 18 to 30 with alopecia areata. Some clones in this sample may be carry-over from other donors' samples. Sample: whole blood, taken in connection with sensitization to the hapten diphenylcyclopropenone (DPC). As DNA, the CDR3 is TGCAGTGCTCCCGGGACTAGCGTGGCCTACGAGCAGTACGTC. Translation: CSAPGTSVAYEQYV.